This TCR beta chain appears in the sequencing data of a study of blood T cell repertoires in COVID-19. As originally analysed: Reference gene primer amplification in the assay estimated nucleated cell counts. TCRdb's table, derived via immunoSEQ multiplex PCR, lists solely in-frame clones and lacks some. Clone size and V and J calls were adopted from that table, with D and trimming inferred from the DNA. The sample shows under 300,000 clones, over 70% of them seen only once. The V and J ends lost 2 bases and 3 bases respectively, with 16 bases between them. There are 16 residues in the CDR3. CDR1 and CDR2 (germline): MNHEY, SVGEGT. This clone was detected a few times.

Sequenced input: peripheral blood. The chain uses TRBV6-2 or TRBV6-3 and TRBJ1-1, with TRBD1 as a possible D gene (5 bases). The sequence came from a woman older than 75 with acute or convalescent COVID-19. The CDR3 protein is CASSYIPGREYTEAFF. CDR3 DNA sequence: TGTGCCAGCAGTTACATACCAGGGCGAGAGTACACTGAAGCTTTCTTT.